The 11 T cell receptor beta chains listed next were all sequenced from one sample in a study of T cells expressing NK-cell markers. Each CDR3 protein gets one entry in TCRdb, which reprocessed the 5' RACE reads and gives no DNA. The table lists 350,000 to 450,000 distinct CDR3 sequences. Sequenced: blood T cells: a sorted CD56 or NKG2C T cell subset, CD4+ or CD8+ T cells, or bulk PBMC T cells (not recorded which). These TCRs come from a man aged 18 to 70 in good health.

The chain recombines TRBV12-3 or TRBV12-4 with TRBJ1-4. The CDR3 sequence is 14 residues long. The CDR3: CASSFSRTREKLFF.

The chain employs TRBV19 and TRBJ1-6; TCRdb lists TRBD1, though no DNA is available to test this call. The germline V gene has CDR1 LNHDA and CDR2 SQIVND (reference sequence). The CDR3 length is 13 residues. The CDR3: CASSTRTASPLHF.

The chain links TRBV6-1 to TRBJ2-3; with no DNA, the TCRdb D assignment of TRBD1 cannot be verified. Germline V gene data show CDR1 as MNHNS and CDR2 as SASEGT. The CDR3 is 12 amino acids. Here the CDR3 reads CASSPPMDTQYF.

The rearrangement links TRBV7-9 to TRBJ1-2; lacking DNA, the TRBD1 call made by TCRdb goes unchecked. This CDR3 region has 13 residues. Germline V CDR1 and CDR2: SEHNR, FQNEAQ (reference sequence). The CDR3 protein is CASSLGGGDIYTF.

The chain links TRBV10-3 to TRBJ2-1; checking the TCRdb D call of TRBD2 is not possible without DNA. The CDR3 length is 15 residues. CDR1 is ENHRY and CDR2 is SYGVKD in the germline V gene. The CDR3 protein is CAIRLRTSGGNEQFF.

V usage is TRBV4-1 and J usage is TRBJ2-7; TCRdb indicates TRBD2, and absent DNA this call remains unverified. Per the germline V gene, CDR1 is MGHRA and CDR2 is YSYEKL. This CDR3 contains 20 residues. CDR3 loop: CASSQDGLAGGLKTSYEQYF.

This rearrangement joins TRBV1 to TRBJ2-1; lacking DNA, the TRBD2 call made by TCRdb goes unchecked. TRBV1 is annotated as a pseudogene. The CDR3 spans 16 residues. The CDR3 here is CTSRSRGTSIYNEQFF.

The CDR3: CASSPRSLQGDTQYF. The chain links TRBV18 to TRBJ2-3; TCRdb reports TRBD2, a call that lacks DNA to check it against. Germline CDR1 is KGHSH and CDR2 is LQKENI. This CDR3 spans 15 amino acids.

V gene TRBV6-6 combines with J gene TRBJ1-1; TCRdb proposes TRBD1, but this gene call is untestable without DNA. The CDR3 spans 13 residues. Germline CDR1 reads MNHNY; CDR2 reads SVGAGI (reference sequence). CDR3: CASSPGTGLGAFF.

CDR3 residues: CASSLRDGDFSPLHF. The rearrangement uses TRBV5-1 and TRBJ1-6; TCRdb's D gene call, TRBD1, goes unchecked for lack of DNA. The CDR3 length is 15 residues. CDR1 is SGHRS and CDR2 is YFSETQ in the germline V gene.

This rearrangement joins TRBV4-2 to TRBJ2-2; TCRdb's D call, TRBD2, is unchecked because there is no DNA. Germline values: CDR1 LGHNA, CDR2 YNFKEQ. The CDR3 totals 16 residues. The CDR3 spells CASSPGLATNTGELFF.